Listed below are T cell receptor beta chains from one sample, sequenced in a study of spatial heterogeneity in lung cancer. TCRdb analysed the 5' RACE reads with MiXCR anew, one entry per CDR3 protein. The table includes some 37,000 distinct CDR3 sequences, 7.5% detected once. The material sequenced was PBMCs, taken at surgery. The origin of the receptors is a male donor with early-stage non-small cell lung cancer. CDR3s include the opening cysteine and the closing phenylalanine or tryptophan. The D gene is left open where the match is weak. Rows may omit the clone size; those that give it use once, few, many or a size class.

>TRBV6-1|NA|once|TRBJ2-7
CASRVGTRKSYEQYF
TGTGCCAGCAGAGTTGGGACAAGGAAAAGCTACGAGCAGTACTTC
>TRBV28|TRBD2|few|TRBJ2-2
CASSTGTFLAGRIGELFF
TGTGCCAGCAGTACAGGGACATTTCTAGCGGGACGGATCGGGGAGCTGTTTTTT
>TRBV14|TRBD1|many|TRBJ1-1
CASSQVQGVNTEAFF
TGTGCCAGCAGCCAAGTCCAGGGGGTGAACACTGAAGCTTTCTTT
>TRBV12-3/TRBV12-4|NA|NA|TRBJ1-2
CASSTWGYGYTF
TGTGCCAGTTCCACATGGGGCTATGGCTACACCTTC
>TRBV4-3|NA|NA|TRBJ2-5
CASSQNGGQETQYF
TGCGCCAGCAGCCAAAACGGGGGCCAAGAGACCCAGTACTTC
>TRBV6-2/TRBV6-3|NA|NA|TRBJ2-4
CASSFRDGENIQYF
TGTGCCAGCAGTTTCCGGGACGGTGAAAACATTCAGTACTTC
>TRBV27|TRBD1|many|TRBJ1-6
CASSFDRGPSPLHF
TGTGCCAGCAGTTTCGACAGGGGGCCTTCACCCCTCCACTTT
>TRBV10-3|NA|many|TRBJ1-1
CAIGRMEQNTEAFF
TGTGCCATCGGACGGATGGAGCAGAACACTGAAGCTTTCTTT
>TRBV9|TRBD2|NA|TRBJ2-5
CASSDLAGAETQYF
TGTGCCAGCAGCGACTTAGCGGGGGCGGAGACCCAGTACTTC
>TRBV13|TRBD1|NA|TRBJ1-1
CASSLGQGGNTEAFF
TGTGCCAGCAGCCTGGGACAGGGAGGTAACACTGAAGCTTTCTTT
>TRBV6-6|TRBD1|NA|TRBJ1-5
CASSYSAPRQGDQPQHF
TGTGCCAGCAGTTACTCGGCTCCGAGACAGGGGGATCAGCCCCAGCATTTT
>TRBV20-1|TRBD2|NA|TRBJ2-5
CSASGTSGSQETQYF
TGCAGTGCTTCCGGGACTAGCGGATCACAAGAGACCCAGTACTTC
>TRBV6-2/TRBV6-3|TRBD1|many|TRBJ1-1
CASSLGQGSTEAFF
TGTGCCAGCAGTCTTGGACAGGGGAGCACTGAAGCTTTCTTT
>TRBV11-2|TRBD2|many|TRBJ2-3
CASSSGLAGAIDTQYF
TGTGCCAGCAGCTCTGGACTAGCGGGAGCAATAGATACGCAGTATTTT
>TRBV7-3|NA|many|TRBJ2-3
CASRLGGANTQYF
TGTGCCAGCAGGCTAGGGGGGGCAAATACGCAGTATTTT
>TRBV20-1|NA|NA|TRBJ2-7
CSARDERTYEQYF
TGCAGTGCTAGAGATGAGCGGACCTACGAGCAGTACTTC
>TRBV14|TRBD1|few|TRBJ2-5
CASSQLKVDRGQETQYF
TGTGCCAGCAGCCAACTTAAGGTAGACAGGGGCCAAGAGACCCAGTACTTC
>TRBV5-1|TRBD1|many|TRBJ2-7
CASSLGQGGEQYF
TGCGCCAGCAGCTTGGGACAGGGTGGCGAGCAGTACTTC
>TRBV5-1|NA|NA|TRBJ1-1
CASSLPEGQNTEAFF
TGCGCCAGCAGCCTCCCGGAGGGGCAGAACACTGAAGCTTTCTTT
>TRBV9|TRBD2|many|TRBJ2-1
CASSVGAPAGVRNEQFF
TGTGCCAGCAGCGTAGGTGCCCCAGCGGGAGTCCGAAATGAGCAGTTCTTC
>TRBV7-9|TRBD1|many|TRBJ1-2
CASSFRDRGGYGYTF
TGTGCCAGCAGCTTCCGGGACAGGGGAGGGTATGGCTACACCTTC
>TRBV12-3/TRBV12-4|NA|many|TRBJ2-3
CASSHGGTDTQYF
TGTGCCAGCAGTCATGGGGGGACAGATACGCAGTATTTT
>TRBV4-1|NA|many|TRBJ2-3
CASSQAPFGTDTQYF
TGCGCCAGCAGCCAAGCCCCTTTTGGCACAGATACGCAGTATTTT
>TRBV6-1|TRBD1|few|TRBJ1-2
CASSDGTDPRYGYTF
TGTGCCAGCAGTGACGGGACAGACCCGAGGTATGGCTACACCTTC
>TRBV12-3/TRBV12-4|NA|few|TRBJ2-2
CASSLFTGMNTGELFF
TGTGCCAGCAGTTTATTTACAGGAATGAACACCGGGGAGCTGTTTTTT
>TRBV20-1|NA|few|TRBJ1-1
CSARDPVGNTEAFF
TGCAGTGCTAGAGATCCCGTGGGGAACACTGAAGCTTTCTTT
>TRBV10-3|TRBD2|few|TRBJ2-5
CAISETTSTETQYF
TGTGCCATCAGTGAAACGACTAGCACTGAGACCCAGTACTTC
>TRBV12-3/TRBV12-4|NA|NA|TRBJ1-1
CASSFSQTNTEAFF
TGTGCCAGCAGTTTTTCCCAGACGAACACTGAAGCTTTCTTT
>TRBV7-2|TRBD2|few|TRBJ2-1
CASSLAASGAMGNEQFF
TGTGCCAGCAGCCTGGCGGCTAGCGGGGCCATGGGCAATGAGCAGTTCTTC
>TRBV27|TRBD2|few|TRBJ2-3
CASSPSGTYTDTQYF
TGTGCCAGCAGTCCCAGCGGGACTTACACAGATACGCAGTATTTT
>TRBV12-3/TRBV12-4|NA|NA|TRBJ1-4
CASSLRSRISF
TGTGCCAGCAGTTTGAGGTCTAGAATTTCATTT
>TRBV24-1|NA|many|TRBJ2-5
CATSDYTSGRETQYF
TGTGCCACCAGTGATTACACCAGCGGCCGGGAGACCCAGTACTTC
>TRBV18|NA|few|TRBJ2-1
CASSPQNGGPRNEQFF
TGTGCCAGCTCACCACAAAACGGGGGGCCCCGGAATGAGCAGTTCTTC
>TRBV30|TRBD1|many|TRBJ1-5
CAWSGGTGAPSNQPQHF
TGTGCCTGGAGTGGTGGGACAGGGGCCCCTTCCAATCAGCCCCAGCATTTT
>TRBV7-2|TRBD2|many|TRBJ2-5
CASSLGREGRTQYF
TGTGCCAGCAGCTTGGGGCGGGAGGGACGGACCCAGTACTTC
>TRBV19|NA|many|TRBJ2-1
CASSIRGSYNEQFF
TGTGCCAGTAGTATTAGAGGATCCTACAATGAGCAGTTCTTC
>TRBV6-1|TRBD1|NA|TRBJ1-2
CASRPLGQGAGDGYTF
TGTGCCAGCAGACCTCTCGGACAGGGGGCAGGGGATGGCTACACCTTC
>TRBV24-1|NA|NA|TRBJ2-2
CATSAANTGELFF
TGTGCCACCAGTGCGGCGAACACCGGGGAGCTGTTTTTT
>TRBV4-2|NA|many|TRBJ1-5
CASSQDFGQPNQPQHF
TGTGCCAGCAGCCAAGATTTTGGACAGCCCAATCAGCCCCAGCATTTT
>TRBV4-1|NA|many|TRBJ1-5
CASSQDIAPFNDQPQHF
TGCGCCAGCAGCCAAGATATTGCCCCATTTAACGATCAGCCCCAGCATTTT
>TRBV6-2/TRBV6-3|NA|many|TRBJ1-2
CASSYTNNYGYTF
TGTGCCAGCAGTTACACCAATAACTATGGCTACACCTTC
>TRBV29-1|TRBD1|few|TRBJ2-5
CSVTGEQETQYF
TGCAGCGTGACAGGGGAACAAGAGACCCAGTACTTC